This T cell receptor (beta chain) came from a study of radiation and T cells in renal cell carcinoma. Time point: blood 4 weeks post-SBRT, at nephrectomy. Treatment: 15 Gy SBRT to primary tumor, nephrectomy 4 weeks later. Radiation-treated patients gave blood at baseline, week 2 and week 4. The patient's renal cell carcinoma had clear cell pathology. Findings and caveats of the study: Without pretreatment biopsies, baseline tumor clonotype presence was undetermined.

As concerns this clone: Its target is not known.

Using immunoSEQ multiplex PCR, the repertoire was profiled, and TCRdb retains in-frame clones only, with some absent. The repertoire includes under 100,000 clones, 70% to 90% of them detected once, and approximately 9.6% sits in the top ten. Germline CDR1 reads MNHNS; CDR2 reads SASEGT. V gave up 4 bases and J gave up 2 bases, with 19 bases separating them. The CDR3 extends over 17 amino acids. Sample: blood, taken from a patient whose treatment included radiotherapy and nephrectomy. The gene calls are TRBV6-1 and TRBJ2-3; perhaps TRBD2 as D (7 bases). The sequence was obtained from a man aged 45-65 years with renal cell carcinoma. CDR3 DNA: TGTGCCAGCAGTGGAGAGGGGGGGGCCTTACTCACAGATACGCAGTATTTT. Translated, it gives CASSGEGGALLTDTQYF.